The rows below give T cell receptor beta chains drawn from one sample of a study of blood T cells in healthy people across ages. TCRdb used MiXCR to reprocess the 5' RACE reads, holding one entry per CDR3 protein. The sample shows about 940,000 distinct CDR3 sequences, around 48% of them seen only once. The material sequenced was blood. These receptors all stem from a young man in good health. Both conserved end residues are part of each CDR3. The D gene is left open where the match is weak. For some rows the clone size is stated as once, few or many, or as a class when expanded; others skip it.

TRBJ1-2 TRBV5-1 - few TGCGCCAGCAGCCCAGGGGTCGGGTCAAAGTTTCGCGGCTACACCTTC CASSPGVGSKFRGYTF
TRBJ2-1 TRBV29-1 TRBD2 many TGCAGCGTCAAAGGCGGGACTAGCGCAAAAGAGCAGTTCTTC CSVKGGTSAKEQFF
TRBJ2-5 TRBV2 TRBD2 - TGTGCCAGCAGGGGACAACTAGCGGGGATACAAGAGACCCAGTACTTC CASRGQLAGIQETQYF
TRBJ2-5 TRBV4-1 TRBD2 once TGCGCCAGCAGCCAACTCAGCGGGGGGACCCAGGAGGCCCAGTACTTC CASSQLSGGTQEAQYF
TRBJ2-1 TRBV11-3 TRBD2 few TGTGCCAGCAGCCTGGGACTAGCGGGGCTGTCCTACAATGAGCAGTTCTTC CASSLGLAGLSYNEQFF
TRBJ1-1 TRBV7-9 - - TGTGCCAGCAGCCCGGTTTCTGAAGCTTTCTTT CASSPVSEAFF
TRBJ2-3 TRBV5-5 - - TGTGCCAGCAGCTACGGACCCAGGGGCACAGATACGCAGTATTTT CASSYGPRGTDTQYF
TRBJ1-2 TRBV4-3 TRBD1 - TGCGCCAGCAGCCGATACCGGGACAGTGACTATGGCTACACCTTC CASSRYRDSDYGYTF
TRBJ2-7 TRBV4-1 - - TGCGCCAGCAGCCAAGATCCCAGCAGAACCTACGAGCAGTACTTC CASSQDPSRTYEQYF
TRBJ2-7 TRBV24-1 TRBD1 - TGTGCCACCAGTGACTGGGACAGGGGACACGAGCAGTACTTC CATSDWDRGHEQYF
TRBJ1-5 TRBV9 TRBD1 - TGTGCCAGCAGCGTAGGACAGGGGGTCTATCAGCCCCAGCATTTT CASSVGQGVYQPQHF
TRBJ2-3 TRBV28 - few TGTGCCAGCAGTCCATCCCAGAGGGCCCTAGCTGCCGATACGCAGTATTTT CASSPSQRALAADTQYF
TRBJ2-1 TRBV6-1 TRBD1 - TGTGCCACCACCAATTGGGGACAGACCAATGAGCAGTTCTTC CATTNWGQTNEQFF
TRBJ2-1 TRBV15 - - TGTGCCACCAGCAGAGATAATAGCGCCTTGAACAATGAGCAGTTCTTC CATSRDNSALNNEQFF
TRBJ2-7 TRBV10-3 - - TGTGCCATCAGTGGAGGGGGAAGCGGAAGCTCCTACGAGCAGTACTTC CAISGGGSGSSYEQYF
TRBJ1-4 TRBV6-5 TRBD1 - TGTGCCAGCCGGGACAGCGGTTGGAATGAAAAACTGTTTTTT CASRDSGWNEKLFF
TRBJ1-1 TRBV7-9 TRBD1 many TGTGCCAGCAGCGAACAGGGGTTTGGGACTGAAGCTTTCTTT CASSEQGFGTEAFF
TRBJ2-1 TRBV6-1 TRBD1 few TGTGCCAGCAGTAAAGGACAGGTTGTGGGCTATGAGCAGTTCTTC CASSKGQVVGYEQFF
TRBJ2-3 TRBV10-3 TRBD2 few TGTGCCATCAGTCCGGGGACTAGCCTCTCAGATACGCAGTATTTT CAISPGTSLSDTQYF
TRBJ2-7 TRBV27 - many TGTGCCAGCGCCAAGCCCGGGCCCTACGAGCAGTACTTC CASAKPGPYEQYF
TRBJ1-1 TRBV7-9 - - TGTGCCAGCAGCCGGGACGAGGGGAGGAACACTGAAGCTTTCTTT CASSRDEGRNTEAFF
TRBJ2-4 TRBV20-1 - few TGCAGTGCTAGAGATCGAGGTGGAGGAAACATTCAGTACTTC CSARDRGGGNIQYF
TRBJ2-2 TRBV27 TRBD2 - TGTGCCAGCAGTTTATGGGGGCGTGGGCGGGGGGCTCTGTCGAACACCGGGGAGCTGTTTTTT CASSLWGRGRGALSNTGELFF
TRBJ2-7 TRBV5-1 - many TGCGCCAGCAGCTTGGTTTCATCGGGCTACGAGCAGTACTTC CASSLVSSGYEQYF
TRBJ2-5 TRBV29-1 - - TGCAGCGTTGAGACGGGAGTGATTCGAGAGACCCAGTACTTC CSVETGVIRETQYF
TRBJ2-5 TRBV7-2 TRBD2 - TGTGCCAGCAGCCTAAATGGGCGGGAGACAGAGACCCAGTACTTC CASSLNGRETETQYF
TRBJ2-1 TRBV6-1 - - TGTGCCAGCAGTGAACAGGGCGGCGGGTTTAATGAGCAGTTCTTC CASSEQGGGFNEQFF